A single sample gave rise to the 15 T cell receptor beta chains below, sequenced in a study of graft-versus-host responses after intestinal transplantation. Generated by immunoSEQ multiplex PCR, the TCRdb table keeps only in-frame clones and is missing some. The sample has roughly 46,000 clones, roughly 91% seen once; the top ten hold about 5.5%. Sequenced material: PBMCs, taken 786 days after a first intestinal transplant, on the day of a second. The receptors were gathered from a human patient who received an intestinal transplant, so some T cells may come from the graft donor.

The chain uses TRBV7-3 and TRBJ2-1; 7 bases map to TRBD2. The CDR3 extends over 14 amino acids. Losses at the gene ends were 3 bases for V and 12 bases for J; bases not matched to a gene: 11. The germline V gene encodes CDR1 SGHTA and CDR2 FQGTGA. CDR3 region: CASSFGGSGEGQFF. CDR3 nucleotide sequence: TGTGCCAGCAGCTTTGGCGGGAGTGGAGAAGGGCAGTTCTTC.

This sequence joins TRBV18 and TRBJ2-5; 10 nucleotides line up with TRBD2. CDR1 and CDR2 from the germline V gene are KGHSH and LQKENI. The ends lost 6 bases at V and 3 bases at J; junction bases unmatched: 4. This CDR3 has 14 amino acids. CDR3 region: CASSEREGKETQYF. CDR3 nucleotide sequence: TGTGCCAGCTCGGAGCGGGAGGGCAAAGAGACCCAGTACTTC. Full variable domain (remainder filled in from reference TRBV18 and TRBJ2-5): NAGVMQNPRHLVRRRGQEARLRCSPMKGHSHVYWYRQLPEEGLKFMVYLQKENIIDESGMPKERFSAEFPKEGPSILRIQQVVRGDSAAYFCASSEREGKETQYFGPGTRLLVL.

With regard to this clone: In the same sample, other DNA sequences code for this CDR3. This chain links TRBV28 with TRBJ2-2; 8 bases agree with TRBD2. J gave up 5 bases and V 7 bases, and 9 bases lay outside the gene matches. The CDR3 totals 15 residues. In germline, CDR1 is MDHEN, CDR2 SYDVKM. CDR3: CASISAGEGTGELFF. As DNA, the CDR3 is TGTGCCAGCATTTCAGCGGGAGAGGGAACCGGGGAGCTGTTTTTT.

In this sample, this clone turned up a few times. This chain links TRBV27 with TRBJ2-3; the match to TRBD2 covers 8 bases. V lost 6 bases to trimming and J lost 2 bases; unmatched junction nucleotides: 4. Germline V gene sequence: CDR1 MNHEY, CDR2 SMNVEV (reference sequence). The CDR3 contains 14 residues. DNA of the CDR3: TGTGCCAGCAGCAAGCGGGGGATCACAGATACGCAGTATTTT. Encoded protein: CASSKRGITDTQYF.

As regards this clone: The junction departs from the called germline gene at one end, perhaps through a read error. This chain connects TRBV7-7 to TRBJ1-1; D call uncertain. Germline CDR1 reads SSHAT; CDR2 reads FNYEAQ (reference sequence). There are 13 residues in the CDR3. CDR3 in amino acids: CASSPRLDTEAFF. The CDR3 DNA is TGTGCTAGCAGCCCTCGGTTGGACACTGAAGCTTTCTTT.

The V gene is TRBV11-2, the J gene TRBJ1-1; D remains ambiguous. The CDR3 covers 13 residues. V lost 5 bases to trimming and J lost 3 bases, with 10 bases between them. The germline V gene encodes CDR1 SGHAT and CDR2 FQNNGV. CDR3 bases: TGTGCCAGCAGCCGGACTCGGGACACTGAAGCTTTCTTT. Residues: CASSRTRDTEAFF.

The rearrangement uses TRBV6-5 and TRBJ2-1; D possibly uses TRBD1 or TRBD2 (6 bases each). V was shortened by 7 bases and J by 5 bases, with 18 bases between the two germline ends. Germline lookup yields CDR1 MNHEY and CDR2 SVGAGI. The CDR3 sequence is 15 residues long. CDR3 sequence reads: CASTTGAEGHNEQFF. CDR3 sequence (DNA): TGTGCCAGCACCACGGGGGCAGAGGGCCACAATGAGCAGTTCTTC.

CDR3 in amino acids: CASSPALAGEQYF. In DNA form, the CDR3 reads TGTGCCAGTAGTCCCGCCCTAGCGGGGGAGCAGTACTTC. J is TRBJ2-7 and V is TRBV19; TRBD2 matches 9 bases. The CDR3 length is 13 residues. From germline, CDR1 is LNHDA and CDR2 SQIVND (reference sequence). After removal of 5 bases from V and 7 bases from J, the junction contained 6 bases not matched to a gene.

This chain connects TRBV5-1 to TRBJ2-1; D remains unclear. Germline lookup yields CDR1 SGHRS and CDR2 YFSETQ. CDR3 length equals 15 residues. Trimming shortened V by 0 bases and J by 9 bases, and 16 bases separated the two germline ends. The CDR3 loop reads CASSLAQTSLAEQFF. As DNA, the CDR3 is TGCGCCAGCAGCTTGGCGCAGACCTCACTTGCTGAGCAGTTCTTC.

V is TRBV2 and J is TRBJ2-5; 9 bases fit TRBD1. Judging by the DNA end, TRBJ2-7 fits better; the J call may be wrong. CDR1 and CDR2 from the germline V gene are SNHLY and FYNNEI. The CDR3 has 14 amino acids. The CDR3 reads CASRGTGRSYEQYF. The CDR3 DNA reads as TGTGCCAGCAGGGGGACAGGGAGGAGCTACGAGCAGTACTTC.

The chain recombines TRBV6-5 with TRBJ1-2; no clear D gene. Looked up from germline, CDR1 is MNHEY and CDR2 is SVGAGI. The CDR3 length is 13 residues. The V end lost 1 base, the J end lost 8 bases, and 11 bases lay between the germline ends. The CDR3 bases are TGTGCCAGCAGTTACTATCGACTCTGGGGCTACACCTTC. It specifies CASSYYRLWGYTF.

This chain connects TRBV7-2 to TRBJ2-7; D perhaps matches TRBD2 (5 bases). Deletions cut 0 bases from V and 1 base from J, with 10 bases between. CDR1 is SGHTA, CDR2 FQGNSA, per germline. The CDR3 runs to 15 residues. This CDR3 is CASSLAPGWSYEQYF. The CDR3, as DNA: TGTGCCAGCAGCTTAGCACCGGGGTGGTCCTACGAGCAGTACTTC.

This sequence joins TRBV19 and TRBJ1-5; no reliable D call. Germline CDR1 is LNHDA and CDR2 is SQIVND (reference sequence). There are 15 residues in the CDR3. V lost 1 base and J lost 3, with 10 bases in between. CDR3 in DNA: TGTGCCAGTAGTATAGTCGGAGGGTACAATCAGCCCCAGCATTTT. Translation: CASSIVGGYNQPQHF.

This rearrangement joins TRBV7-9 to TRBJ1-6; a weak D match, TRBD1 (5 bases). The CDR3 spans 15 residues. V lost 3 bases and J lost 10, with 16 bases in between. CDR1 and CDR2 (germline): SEHNR, FQNEAQ (reference sequence). The DNA of the CDR3 is TGTGCCAGCAGCTTTACGGGACCGGGGGACTCACCCCTCCACTTT. It encodes CASSFTGPGDSPLHF.

The gene calls are TRBV30 and TRBJ2-5; TRBD1 or TRBD2 may be the D gene (6 bases each). This CDR3 has 15 amino acids. Trimming took 2 bases from V and 4 from J, leaving 17 bases between them. Germline lookup yields CDR1 GTSNPN and CDR2 SVGIG (reference sequence). CDR3 in amino acids: CAWSLNGGQGETQYF. CDR3 nucleotides: TGTGCCTGGAGTCTGAATGGGGGGCAGGGAGAGACCCAGTACTTC.